The T cell receptor (beta chain) under discussion was sequenced for a study of shared clonotypes between healthy human individuals. Points from the study as a whole: How much donors shared clonotypes was expected to be affected by sequencing depth. About 5.2% was the fraction of naive CD4 clonotypes found shared across a few donors.

Everyone who donated was a Caucasian adult who lived in Nashville, Tennessee. Negatively enriched CD4+ T cells were divided by CD45RA into naive and memory. Comments on this clone: Its antigen is as yet unknown.

Only in-frame clones appear in the TCRdb table, and some are missing; sequencing was by immunoSEQ multiplex PCR. The sample carries about 2.5 million clones, approximately 90% recorded once. Trimming took 2 bases from V and 2 from J; bases not matched to a gene: 9. The CDR3 is 17 amino acids. CDR1 and CDR2 from the germline V gene are MDHEN and SYDVKM. This receptor was taken from a man in his late teens or twenties in good health. Some clones in this sample may be carry-over from other donors' samples. The sample was naive CD4+ T cells from PBMCs. Subset defined: CD45RA+ positively selected. This sequence joins TRBV28 and TRBJ2-5; the match to TRBD2 covers 9 bases. In nucleotides, the CDR3 is TGTGCCAGCAGTTTAGTTTTCCTAGCGGGACCACAAGAGACCCAGTACTTC. Translated: CASSLVFLAGPQETQYF.